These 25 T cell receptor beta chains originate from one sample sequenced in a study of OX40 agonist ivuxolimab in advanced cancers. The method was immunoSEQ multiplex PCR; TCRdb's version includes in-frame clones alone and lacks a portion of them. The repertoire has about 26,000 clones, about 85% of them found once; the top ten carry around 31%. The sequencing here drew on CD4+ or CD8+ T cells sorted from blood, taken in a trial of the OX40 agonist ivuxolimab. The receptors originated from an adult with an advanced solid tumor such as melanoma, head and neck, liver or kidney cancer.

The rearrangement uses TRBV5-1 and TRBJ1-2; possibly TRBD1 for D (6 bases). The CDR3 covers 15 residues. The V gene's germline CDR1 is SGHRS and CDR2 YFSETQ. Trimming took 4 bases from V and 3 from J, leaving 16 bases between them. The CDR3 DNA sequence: TGCGCCAGCAGCCCGGACGTAGGGGGGGACTATGGCTACACCTTC. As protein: CASSPDVGGDYGYTF. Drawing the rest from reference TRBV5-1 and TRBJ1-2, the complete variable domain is KAGVTQTPRYLIKTRGQQVTLSCSPISGHRSVSWYQQTPGQGLQFLFEYFSETQRNKGNFPGRFSGRQFSNSRSEMNVSTLELGDSALYLCASSPDVGGDYGYTFGSGTRLTVV.

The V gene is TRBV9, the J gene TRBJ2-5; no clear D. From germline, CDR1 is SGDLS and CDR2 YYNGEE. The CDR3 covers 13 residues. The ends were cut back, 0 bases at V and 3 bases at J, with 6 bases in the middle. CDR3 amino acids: CASSVAREETQYF. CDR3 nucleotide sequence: TGTGCCAGCAGCGTAGCTAGGGAAGAGACCCAGTACTTC.

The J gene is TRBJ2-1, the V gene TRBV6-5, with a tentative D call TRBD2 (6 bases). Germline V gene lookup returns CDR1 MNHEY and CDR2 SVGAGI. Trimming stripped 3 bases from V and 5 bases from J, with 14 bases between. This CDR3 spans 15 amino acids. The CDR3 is CASSYFGTSNNEQFF. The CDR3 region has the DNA TGTGCCAGCAGTTATTTCGGGACTTCGAACAATGAGCAGTTCTTC.

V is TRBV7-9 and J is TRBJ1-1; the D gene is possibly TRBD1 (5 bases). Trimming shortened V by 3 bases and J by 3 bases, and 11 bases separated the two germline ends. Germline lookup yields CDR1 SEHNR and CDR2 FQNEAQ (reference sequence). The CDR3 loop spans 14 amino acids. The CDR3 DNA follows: TGTGCCAGCAGCTTTGCAGGGTGGGACACTGAAGCTTTCTTT. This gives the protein CASSFAGWDTEAFF.

CDR3 sequence: CASSVGGGDSPLHF. In nucleotides, the CDR3 is TGTGCCAGCAGCGTAGGAGGAGGGGATTCACCCCTCCACTTT. This chain joins TRBV9 and TRBJ1-6; possible D gene TRBD1, 5 bases. V was trimmed by 0 bases and J by 8 bases, leaving 9 bases between them. Per germline, CDR1 SGDLS and CDR2 YYNGEE. This CDR3 has 14 residues.

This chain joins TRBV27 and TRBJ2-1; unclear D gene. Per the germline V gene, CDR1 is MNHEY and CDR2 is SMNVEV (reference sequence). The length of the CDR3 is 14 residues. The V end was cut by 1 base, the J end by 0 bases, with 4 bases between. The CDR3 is CASSLYSSYNEQFF. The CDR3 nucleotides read TGTGCCAGCAGTTTATACAGCTCCTACAATGAGCAGTTCTTC.

The CDR3: CASSSIVGGTDTQYF. CDR3 DNA: TGTGCCAGCAGTTCAATAGTAGGGGGCACAGATACGCAGTATTTT. This chain links TRBV11-2 with TRBJ2-3, with D tentatively TRBD1 (5 bases). The V gene lost 6 bases and the J gene lost 1 base, with 14 bases spanning the gap. The CDR3 is 15 residues long. Germline V gene lookup returns CDR1 SGHAT and CDR2 FQNNGV.

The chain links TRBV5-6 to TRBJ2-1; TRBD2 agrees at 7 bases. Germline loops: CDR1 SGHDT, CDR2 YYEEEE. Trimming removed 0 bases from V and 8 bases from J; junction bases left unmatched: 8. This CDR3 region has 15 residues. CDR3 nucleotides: TGTGCCAGCAGCTTGGTAGGACTAGGTGACGATGAGCAGTTCTTC. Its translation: CASSLVGLGDDEQFF.

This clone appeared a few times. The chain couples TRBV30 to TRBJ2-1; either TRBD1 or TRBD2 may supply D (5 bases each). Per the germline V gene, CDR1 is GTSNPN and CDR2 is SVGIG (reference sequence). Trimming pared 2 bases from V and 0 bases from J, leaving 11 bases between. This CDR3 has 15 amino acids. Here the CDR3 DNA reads TGTGCCTGGAGTTTGACCGGGACCTCCTACAATGAGCAGTTCTTC. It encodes CAWSLTGTSYNEQFF.

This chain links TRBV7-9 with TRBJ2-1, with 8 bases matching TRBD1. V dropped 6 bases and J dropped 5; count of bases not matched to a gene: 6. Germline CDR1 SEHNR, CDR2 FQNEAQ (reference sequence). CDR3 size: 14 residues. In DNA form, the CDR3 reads TGTGCCAGCAGGGATCAGGGGGCGGACAATGAGCAGTTCTTC. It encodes CASRDQGADNEQFF.

The CDR3 spells CASSLEGGGTPNNEQFF. CDR3 coding DNA: TGTGCCAGCAGCTTGGAGGGAGGGGGCACTCCGAACAATGAGCAGTTCTTC. The chain joins TRBV5-5 to TRBJ2-1; D may match TRBD1 or TRBD2 (7 bases each). CDR1 and CDR2 from the germline V gene are SGHKS and YYEKEE (reference sequence). Trimming took 0 bases from V and 5 from J, leaving 18 bases between them. This CDR3 is built from 17 residues.

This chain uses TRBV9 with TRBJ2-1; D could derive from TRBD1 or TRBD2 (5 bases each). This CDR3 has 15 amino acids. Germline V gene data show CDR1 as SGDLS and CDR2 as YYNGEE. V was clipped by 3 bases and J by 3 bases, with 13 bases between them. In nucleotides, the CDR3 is TGTGCCAGCAGCGGGGGGAGTCGAGGCTACAATGAGCAGTTCTTC. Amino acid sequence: CASSGGSRGYNEQFF.

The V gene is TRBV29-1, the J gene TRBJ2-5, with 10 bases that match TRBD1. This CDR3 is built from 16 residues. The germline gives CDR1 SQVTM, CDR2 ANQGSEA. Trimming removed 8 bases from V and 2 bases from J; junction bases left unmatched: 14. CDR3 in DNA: TGCAGCTTTAGAGGATTGTGGGGACAGGGGCAAGAGACCCAGTACTTC. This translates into CSFRGLWGQGQETQYF.

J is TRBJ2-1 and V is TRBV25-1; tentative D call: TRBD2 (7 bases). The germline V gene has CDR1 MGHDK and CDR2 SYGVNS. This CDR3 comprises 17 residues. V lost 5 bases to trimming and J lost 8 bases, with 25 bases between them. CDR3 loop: CASSWARGGQGRHEQFF. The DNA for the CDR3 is TGTGCCAGCAGTTGGGCGAGGGGGGGCCAGGGGCGCCATGAGCAGTTCTTC.

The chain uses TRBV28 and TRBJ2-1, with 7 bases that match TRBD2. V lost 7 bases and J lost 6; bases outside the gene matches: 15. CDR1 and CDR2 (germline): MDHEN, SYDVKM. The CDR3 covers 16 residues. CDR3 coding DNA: TGTGCCAGCACCGCCCTGGGGGAGGGACCTCGCAATGAGCAGTTCTTC. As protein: CASTALGEGPRNEQFF. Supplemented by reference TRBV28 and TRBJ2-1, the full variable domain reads DVKVTQSSRYLVKRTGEKVFLECVQDMDHENMFWYRQDPGLGLRLIYFSYDVKMKEKGDIPEGYSVSREKKERFSLILESASTNQTSMYLCASTALGEGPRNEQFFGPGTRLTVL.

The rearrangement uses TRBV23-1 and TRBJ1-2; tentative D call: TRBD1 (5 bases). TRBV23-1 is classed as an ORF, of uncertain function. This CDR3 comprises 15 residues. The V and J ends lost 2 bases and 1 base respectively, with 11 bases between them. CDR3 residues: CASSQRGTFNYGYTF. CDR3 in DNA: TGCGCCAGCAGTCAACGGGGGACGTTTAACTATGGCTACACCTTC.

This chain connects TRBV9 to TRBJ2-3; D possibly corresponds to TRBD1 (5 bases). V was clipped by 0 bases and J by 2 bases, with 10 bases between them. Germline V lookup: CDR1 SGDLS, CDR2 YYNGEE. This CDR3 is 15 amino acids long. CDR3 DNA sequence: TGTGCCAGCAGCGTAGTAGGGGCACCCACAGATACGCAGTATTTT. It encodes CASSVVGAPTDTQYF.

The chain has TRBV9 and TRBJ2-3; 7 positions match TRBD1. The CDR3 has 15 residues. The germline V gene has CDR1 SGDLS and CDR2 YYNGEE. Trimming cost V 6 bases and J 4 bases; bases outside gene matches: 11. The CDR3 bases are TGTGCCAGCACCGCGTTCGGACAGGAGTCAGATACGCAGTATTTT. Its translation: CASTAFGQESDTQYF.

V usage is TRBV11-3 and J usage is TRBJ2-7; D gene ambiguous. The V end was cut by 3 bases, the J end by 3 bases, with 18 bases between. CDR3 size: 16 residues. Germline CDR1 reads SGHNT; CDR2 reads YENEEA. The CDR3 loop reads CASSLGLGSSRYEQYF. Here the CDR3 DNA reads TGTGCCAGCAGCTTGGGCCTGGGATCTTCTCGCTACGAGCAGTACTTC.

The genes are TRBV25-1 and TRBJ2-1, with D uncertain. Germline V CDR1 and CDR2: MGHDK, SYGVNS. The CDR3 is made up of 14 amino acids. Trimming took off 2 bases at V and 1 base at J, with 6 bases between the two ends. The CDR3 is CASSEQLSYNEQFF. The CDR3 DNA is TGTGCCAGCAGTGAACAACTATCCTACAATGAGCAGTTCTTC.

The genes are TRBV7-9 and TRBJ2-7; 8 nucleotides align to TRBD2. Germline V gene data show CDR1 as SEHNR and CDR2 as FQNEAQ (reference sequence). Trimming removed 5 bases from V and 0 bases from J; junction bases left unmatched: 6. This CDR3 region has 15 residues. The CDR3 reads CASSPSGGPSYEQYF. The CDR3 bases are TGTGCCAGCAGCCCCAGCGGGGGACCCTCCTACGAGCAGTACTTC.

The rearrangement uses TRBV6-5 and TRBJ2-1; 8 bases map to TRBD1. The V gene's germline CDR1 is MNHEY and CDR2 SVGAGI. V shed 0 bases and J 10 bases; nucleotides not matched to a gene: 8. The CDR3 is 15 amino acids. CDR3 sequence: CASSYSGTGSNEQFF. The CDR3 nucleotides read TGTGCCAGCAGTTACTCGGGGACAGGTAGCAACGAGCAGTTCTTC.

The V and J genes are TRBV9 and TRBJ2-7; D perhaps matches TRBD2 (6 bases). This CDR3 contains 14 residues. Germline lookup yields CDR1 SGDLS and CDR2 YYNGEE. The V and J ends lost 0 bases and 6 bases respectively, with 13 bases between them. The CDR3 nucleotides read TGTGCCAGCAGCGTAGCTCCGGAGGGCTCCGAGCAGTACTTC. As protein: CASSVAPEGSEQYF.

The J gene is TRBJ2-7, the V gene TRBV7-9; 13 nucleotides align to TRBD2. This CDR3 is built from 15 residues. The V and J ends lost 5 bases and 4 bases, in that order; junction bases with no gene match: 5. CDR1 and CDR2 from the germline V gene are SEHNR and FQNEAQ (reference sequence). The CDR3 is CASSARTSGGYEQYF. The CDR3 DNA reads TGTGCCAGCAGCGCCCGGACTAGCGGGGGTTACGAGCAGTACTTC.

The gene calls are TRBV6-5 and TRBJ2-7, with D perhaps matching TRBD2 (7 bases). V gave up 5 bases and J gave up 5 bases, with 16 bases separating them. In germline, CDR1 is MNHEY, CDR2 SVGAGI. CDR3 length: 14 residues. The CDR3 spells CASSGLGGAHEQYF. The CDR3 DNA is TGTGCCAGCAGTGGCTTGGGGGGGGCCCACGAGCAGTACTTC.